The clone carrying this T cell receptor beta chain was seen only a few times. What it recognizes is unknown. CDR3 size: 15 residues. J gave up 5 bases and V 2 bases, and 6 bases lay outside the gene matches. The entry originates in a study of T-cell reconstitution after alpha-beta-depleted transplantation in children. Study-wide findings and caveats: Several hundred expanded graft clones reportedly were the source of alpha-beta T cells about two months after transplant.

Construction of the TCRbeta library involved unique molecular identifiers. In TCRdb, the PCR reads were re-called with MiXCR into one record per CDR3 protein. The sample shows about 290,000 distinct CDR3 sequences, 10% of them seen only once. The receptor's source is a boy less than two years old with acute myeloid leukemia, due to receive a stem cell transplant. V and J are TRBV12-3 or TRBV12-4 and TRBJ2-5, with 9 nucleotides matching TRBD2. The sample consisted of PBMCs, taken before TCRalphabeta/CD19-depleted stem cell transplant. The CDR3 loop reads CASSLRGGGFETQYF. CDR3 DNA sequence: TGTGCCAGCAGTTTACGCGGGGGGGGATTCGAGACCCAGTACTTC.